This T cell receptor beta chain is drawn from a study of shared clonotypes between healthy human individuals (TCRdb year 2020). As for the study more broadly: A few men and a couple of women, aged 18 to 49 years, made up the cohort. For each donor, CD4 naive and CD4 memory were each given three plates, CD8 naive was given two plates, and CD8 memory was given one plate. To estimate repertoire size and how much clonotype sharing occurs between individuals, the study deeply sequenced the blood TCR repertoires of a handful of healthy adults. To increase sequencing depth and limit assay-specific biases, TCR repertoire library preparation and sequencing were carried out by different laboratories using diverse techniques. Each donor's leukapheresis produced roughly between roughly 0.94 and 9.5 billion PBMCs. Overall study results and their limits: Only blood was sampled, and tissue TCR repertoires likely differ from those in blood. Based on pairwise subsampling, the degree of clonotype sharing among donors was expected to be affected by sequencing depth. Naive subsets generally had larger estimated clonotype richness than memory subsets. Because the study included a small number of donors, the genetic and exposure-history diversity represented was limited. Even with the large sequencing depth, rarefaction of the sorted-subset datasets indicated that sequencing was incomplete. About 5% of naive CD4, 3% to 3.5% of naive CD8, about 2.5% of memory CD4, and 0.4% of memory CD8 clonotypes were shared across several donors. Clonotypes shared by all four sorted-subset donors showed higher generation probabilities than non-shared clonotypes.

Using the deep immunoSEQ assay, TCR CDR3 regions were amplified from genomic DNA by multiplex PCR. For each cell subset, the extracted genomic DNA was distributed evenly across all wells of several immunoSEQ 96-well plates, and each plate served as one replicate. For sorted subsets, each replicate PCR was loaded with 200 ng genomic DNA, equivalent to 30,000 or so T cell genomes. Purified libraries were measured with a Qubit 3.0 fluorometer, size-checked on a Bioanalyzer 2100, and measured again with the KAPA Library Quantification kit. A separate single-read 150-cycle Illumina NextSeq 550 flow cell was used to sequence each immunoSEQ 96-well plate. As for the authors' bioinformatics: Because only junctional sequences without quality scores were contained in the immunoSEQ output, filtering matching that applied to full-length reads could not be performed. To assign V/J genes and CDR3, sequences were annotated against IMGT germline references using PyIR, a Python wrapper for IgBLAST v1.9. Any read was removed if the V/J assignment was weak (E-value above 1e-6), the CDR3 was missing, or the read contained stop codons, out-of-frame junctions, or ambiguous translated residues. V3J clonotypes were defined as sequences sharing the same inferred V gene, J gene, and CDR3 amino acid sequence. Percentage overlap between repertoires was calculated by dividing the number of shared unique clonotypes by the size of the smaller repertoire. Richness of each repertoire was evaluated using RTK rarefaction, the Chao1 estimator, and Recon v2.1 estimates of unobserved clonotypes. OLGA was used to compute generation probabilities for all TCRbeta clonotypes that the gDNA method yielded from a few donors. Sourced from immuneACCESS, this table was stored by TCRdb with only in-frame sequences that have V and J called. A share of the clones is absent; for the studies checked, an unresolved V gene accounts for under half, and the remainder has no known explanation. V, J and clone size were drawn from that table, and D and trimming were deduced from the DNA. The sample table holds approximately 2.5 million clones, of which approximately 94% were seen once. The ten most abundant clones make up around 0.4% of the sample.

The donors were healthy, HIV-negative adults with no recently reported acute infections or vaccinations. Only Caucasian adults living in Nashville, Tennessee, USA were represented among the donors. CD4+ T cells were enriched by magnetic negative selection, after which naive cells were positively selected on CD45RA and the negative fraction was taken as the memory subset. Blood was obtained by leukapheresis, after which PBMCs were separated by Ficoll-Histopaque density gradient centrifugation and cryopreserved in liquid nitrogen vapor phase. Purity and quantity of every magnetically sorted T cell population were checked by analytical flow cytometry. From each sorted fraction, genomic DNA was isolated and quantified by UV absorbance on a Nanodrop 2000c. As concerns this clone: Its recognized antigen is unknown. The sample holds no much larger clone one base away, and base qualities are not on file.

The CDR3 covers 17 residues, taking in both the cysteine and the phenylalanine. Only the CDR3 DNA stays, 51 bases, in frame from base 1. At the junction V is shortened by 1 base and J by 3 bases, with 14 bases in between. From the germline V gene, CDR1 is SGHRS and CDR2 is YFSETQ. The clonotype comes from a young man in good health. Some clones in this sample may be carry-over from other donors' samples. Sequenced material: naive CD4+ T cells from PBMCs. Per the publication, the cell subset or site label means: CD45RA+ positively selected. The chain couples TRBV5-1 to TRBJ2-6; the D gene is unclear. The CDR3 has the sequence CASSLSYIGIGANVLTF. DNA sequence: TGCGCCAGCAGCTTGAGTTACATAGGGATTGGGGCCAACGTCCTGACTTTC.